These 24 T cell receptor beta chains came from one sample sequenced in a study of blood T cell repertoires in COVID-19. This table comes from immunoSEQ multiplex PCR, and its TCRdb copy is limited to in-frame clones, with some not included. The sample records 150,000 to 200,000 clones, roughly 84% being singletons. Sequenced sample: peripheral blood. The receptors originated from a woman aged 80 or over with active or convalescent COVID-19.

The CDR3 region has the DNA TGTGCCAGCAGTTTCCGGGAAACCGGGGAGCTGTTTTTT. This codes for CASSFRETGELFF. This chain uses TRBV27 with TRBJ2-2; D possibly corresponds to TRBD2 (5 bases). V gave up 3 bases and J gave up 5 bases, with 7 bases separating them. Germline V gene data show CDR1 as MNHEY and CDR2 as SMNVEV (reference sequence). This CDR3 is 13 amino acids long.

The chain has TRBV19 and TRBJ1-5; D remains ambiguous. Deletions cut 4 bases from V and 5 bases from J, with 15 bases between. Germline CDR1 LNHDA, CDR2 SQIVND (reference sequence). The CDR3 runs to 15 residues. CDR3 coding DNA: TGTGCCAGTAGTACCCGAGAGGGATCCCATCAGCCCCAGCATTTT. Protein: CASSTREGSHQPQHF.

This chain connects TRBV7-2 to TRBJ1-3, with D uncertain. Germline V gene data show CDR1 as SGHTA and CDR2 as FQGNSA. CDR3 length equals 15 residues. Trimming removed 5 bases from V and 0 bases from J, with 11 bases in between. CDR3 loop: CASSRSEYSGNTIYF. As DNA, the CDR3 is TGTGCCAGCAGCCGTAGCGAGTACTCTGGAAACACCATATATTTT.

The chain carries TRBV11-3 and TRBJ1-2, with 7 bases identical to TRBD1. Looked up from germline, CDR1 is SGHNT and CDR2 is YENEEA. This CDR3 has 13 residues. V shed 5 bases and J 8 bases; nucleotides not matched to a gene: 8. CDR3 sequence: CASSPGQPEGYTF. The CDR3 nucleotides read TGTGCCAGCAGCCCGGGACAGCCTGAGGGCTACACCTTC. Full variable domain (outside the CDR3, taken from reference TRBV11-3 and TRBJ1-2): EAGVVQSPRYKIIEKKQPVAFWCNPISGHNTLYWYLQNLGQGPELLIRYENEEAVDDSQLPKDRFSAERLKGVDSTLKIQPAELGDSAVYLCASSPGQPEGYTFGSGTRLTVV.

Concerning this clone itself: Other DNA sequences within the sample encode an identical CDR3. V is TRBV4-2 and J is TRBJ2-3; unclear D gene. V dropped 0 bases and J dropped 1 base, with 8 bases sitting between them. Germline V CDR1 and CDR2: LGHNA, YNFKEQ. CDR3 length: 15 residues. CDR3 DNA sequence: TGTGCCAGCAGCCAAGATCTCCGCGGCACAGATACGCAGTATTTT. Its protein is CASSQDLRGTDTQYF.

The V and J genes are TRBV4-1 and TRBJ1-2; TRBD1 is a possible D gene (6 bases). This CDR3 region has 13 residues. Germline V gene data show CDR1 as MGHRA and CDR2 as YSYEKL. V lost 3 bases and J 9 bases, leaving 14 bases between the germline ends. The CDR3 region is CASSQRGGRSYTF. The CDR3 region has the DNA TGCGCCAGCAGCCAGAGGGGGGGTCGGAGCTACACCTTC.

This chain uses TRBV27 with TRBJ1-2, with D possibly TRBD1 on 6 matching bases. Per germline, CDR1 MNHEY and CDR2 SMNVEV (reference sequence). V lost 2 bases, J lost 7 bases, and 11 bases lay in between. The length of the CDR3 is 13 residues. The DNA for the CDR3 is TGTGCCAGCAGTTTACCACAGGGTGTTGGCTACACCTTC. Translating gives CASSLPQGVGYTF.

The chain recombines TRBV5-4 with TRBJ1-1; D is possibly TRBD1 (5 bases). Germline loops: CDR1 SGHNT, CDR2 YYREEE (reference sequence). Trimming cost V 4 bases and J 0 bases, with 10 bases left between them. CDR3 length: 14 residues. CDR3 sequence (DNA): TGTGCCAGCAGCCTTGACAGCATGAACACTGAAGCTTTCTTT. Amino acids: CASSLDSMNTEAFF.

The CDR3 sequence: CSASAGGPRQPQHF. For the CDR3, the DNA is TGCAGTGCTAGTGCGGGGGGGCCTCGGCAGCCCCAGCATTTT. The genes are TRBV20-1 and TRBJ1-5; a possible D gene is TRBD1 (6 bases). The V and J ends lost 3 bases and 7 bases respectively, with 16 bases between them. The CDR3 is 14 residues long. CDR1 is DFQATT, CDR2 SNEGSKA, per germline (reference sequence).

This clone showed up just once. J is TRBJ1-2 and V is TRBV7-2; 10 bases align to TRBD1. This CDR3 spans 16 amino acids. The germline V gene has CDR1 SGHTA and CDR2 FQGNSA. V trimming: 2 bases; J trimming: 4 bases; junction bases outside the gene matches: 7. The chain's CDR3 is CASSLRLGTGVYGYTF. CDR3 in DNA: TGTGCCAGCAGCTTACGCCTCGGGACAGGGGTCTATGGCTACACCTTC.

The sample holds a few counts of this clone. The J gene is TRBJ2-7, the V gene TRBV3-1 (or the pseudogene TRBV3-2), with 8 bases lining up with TRBD1. The germline V gene has CDR1 LGHDT and CDR2 YNNKEL (reference sequence). The CDR3 loop spans 15 amino acids. V lost 0 bases to trimming and J lost 2 bases; unmatched junction nucleotides: 3. CDR3 amino acids: CASSQEDRATYEQYF. CDR3 sequence (DNA): TGTGCCAGCAGCCAAGAGGACAGGGCAACCTACGAGCAGTACTTC.

For the CDR3, the DNA is TGTGCCAGCAGCTCGGGAAGCTCCTACAATGAGCAGTTCTTC. It specifies CASSSGSSYNEQFF. The rearrangement uses TRBV7-8 and TRBJ2-1; weak D call: TRBD2 (5 bases). V lost 4 bases, J lost 0 bases, and 7 bases lay in between. From germline, CDR1 is SGHVS and CDR2 FQNEAQ. The length of the CDR3 is 14 residues.

This chain joins TRBV9 and TRBJ2-5, with 10 bases that match TRBD1. In germline, CDR1 is SGDLS, CDR2 YYNGEE. CDR3 size: 16 residues. Trimming removed 0 bases from V and 5 bases from J; junction bases left unmatched: 7. This CDR3 reads CASSVADRGPLETQYF. CDR3 DNA sequence: TGTGCCAGCAGCGTAGCTGACAGGGGGCCATTGGAGACCCAGTACTTC.

The rearrangement links TRBV11-3 to TRBJ1-6, with TRBD1 identical over 7 bases. The CDR3 length is 15 residues. J was trimmed by 9 bases and V by 5 bases; bases with no gene match: 10. CDR1 and CDR2 (germline): SGHNT, YENEEA. For the CDR3, the DNA is TGTGCCAGCAGCCCGGATCAGGGGGTCTTTTCACCCCTCCACTTT. It translates to CASSPDQGVFSPLHF.

The chain employs TRBV14 and TRBJ1-5; D unclear. The germline V and J ends were trimmed by 5 bases and 7 bases, with 12 bases remaining between them. The CDR3 covers 13 residues. Per germline, CDR1 SGHDN and CDR2 FVKESK. This chain's CDR3 is CASSGRKGQPQHF. CDR3 nucleotide sequence: TGTGCCAGCAGCGGGAGAAAGGGCCAGCCCCAGCATTTT. Using reference TRBV14 and TRBJ1-5 for the parts outside the CDR3, the full variable domain is EAGVTQFPSHSVIEKGQTVTLRCDPISGHDNLYWYRRVMGKEIKFLLHFVKESKQDESGMPNNRFLAERTGGTYSTLKVQPAELEDSGVYFCASSGRKGQPQHFGDGTRLSIL.

This clone turned up a few times. The rearrangement joins TRBV4-1 to TRBJ2-3; 8 positions match TRBD1. CDR1 and CDR2 from the germline V gene are MGHRA and YSYEKL. Losses at the gene ends were 2 bases for V and 2 bases for J; bases not matched to a gene: 6. The CDR3 has 16 residues. The CDR3: CASSQRQGSPTDTQYF. CDR3 bases: TGCGCCAGCAGCCAAAGACAGGGGTCACCCACAGATACGCAGTATTTT.

The chain carries TRBV7-9 and TRBJ1-1; 9 bases match TRBD1. After removal of 5 bases from V and 1 base from J, the junction contained 8 bases not matched to a gene. The germline V gene has CDR1 SEHNR and CDR2 FQNEAQ (reference sequence). The CDR3 sequence is 16 residues long. CDR3 DNA sequence: TGTGCCAGCAGCCTTTTGACAGGGGGAGAGAACACTGAAGCTTTCTTT. This sequence encodes CASSLLTGGENTEAFF.

This chain joins TRBV28 and TRBJ1-3; D might be TRBD1 (5 bases). V dropped 3 bases and J dropped 4 bases, with 10 bases sitting between them. Germline CDR1 is MDHEN and CDR2 is SYDVKM. CDR3 length equals 14 residues. CDR3: CASSFGGSGNTIYF. CDR3 bases: TGTGCCAGCAGTTTCGGGGGGTCCGGAAACACCATATATTTT. Variable domain in full (rest from reference TRBV28 and TRBJ1-3): DVKVTQSSRYLVKRTGEKVFLECVQDMDHENMFWYRQDPGLGLRLIYFSYDVKMKEKGDIPEGYSVSREKKERFSLILESASTNQTSMYLCASSFGGSGNTIYFGEGSWLTVV.

The chain carries TRBV6-5 and TRBJ1-6; D unresolved. Germline V lookup: CDR1 MNHEY, CDR2 SVGAGI. The CDR3 length is 14 residues. Deletions cut 5 bases from V and 9 bases from J, with 14 bases between. CDR3 in amino acids: CASSTGMLGSPLHF. CDR3 bases: TGTGCCAGCAGTACCGGGATGCTGGGTTCACCCCTCCACTTT.

There are a few counts of this clone. The V and J genes are TRBV12-5 and TRBJ1-5; 8 positions match TRBD1. CDR3 length: 18 amino acids. Germline V lookup: CDR1 LGHNT, CDR2 FRNRAP. After removal of 3 bases from V and 6 bases from J, the junction contained 16 bases not matched to a gene. The CDR3 loop is CASGFRLEDRDVGQPQHF. DNA of the CDR3: TGTGCTAGTGGTTTTCGGCTCGAGGACAGGGATGTGGGTCAGCCCCAGCATTTT. The full variable domain, rest sourced from reference TRBV12-5 and TRBJ1-5, is DARVTQTPRHKVTEMGQEVTMRCQPILGHNTVFWYRQTMMQGLELLAYFRNRAPLDDSGMPKDRFSAEMPDATLATLKIQPSEPRDSAVYFCASGFRLEDRDVGQPQHFGDGTRLSIL.

The rearrangement links TRBV20-1 to TRBJ2-7; 11 bases are shared with TRBD1. The germline V gene encodes CDR1 DFQATT and CDR2 SNEGSKA (reference sequence). CDR3 length: 11 residues. The CDR3 DNA reads TGCAGCGCGGGACAGGGGGACGAGCAGTACTTC. Amino acid sequence: CSAGQGDEQYF.

V is TRBV6-2 or TRBV6-3 and J is TRBJ1-2, with TRBD1 matching over 10 bases. This CDR3 is 15 amino acids long. Germline V gene data show CDR1 as MNHEY and CDR2 as SVGEGT. J lost 2 bases, V lost 3 bases, and 3 bases had no gene match. CDR3 sequence (DNA): TGTGCCAGCAGTTATCCGGGACAGGGGAACTATGGCTACACCTTC. Its protein is CASSYPGQGNYGYTF.

This rearrangement joins TRBV3-1 (or the pseudogene TRBV3-2) to TRBJ1-2, with D tentatively TRBD1 (5 bases). CDR3 length equals 14 residues. V shed 1 base and J shed 4 bases, with 10 bases lying between them. The V gene's germline CDR1 is LGHDT and CDR2 YNNKEL (reference sequence). This CDR3 reads CASSQGGAIYGYTF. The CDR3 nucleotides read TGTGCCAGCAGCCAAGGGGGCGCGATCTATGGCTACACCTTC.

The CDR3 reads CASSQLQGTEQYF. The DNA for the CDR3 is TGCGCCAGCAGCCAACTACAGGGGACCGAGCAGTACTTC. V and J are TRBV4-3 and TRBJ2-7; 7 nucleotides line up with TRBD1. This CDR3 comprises 13 residues. Germline V lookup: CDR1 LGHNA, CDR2 YSLEER. With 2 bases clipped from V and 6 bases from J, the junction kept 4 bases outside the gene matches.